This entry lists 16 T cell receptor beta chains sequenced from one sample in a study of blood T cell repertoires in COVID-19. Method: immunoSEQ multiplex PCR; TCRdb's copy keeps in-frame clones and lacks some. The sample records roughly 250,000 clones, about 68% being singletons. Sequenced material: peripheral blood. Receptors originate from a woman older than 75 with acute or convalescent COVID-19.

J is TRBJ2-2 and V is TRBV5-4, with 14 bases matching TRBD2. Losses at the gene ends were 4 bases for V and 7 bases for J; bases not matched to a gene: 12. The CDR3 has 18 residues. Germline loops: CDR1 SGHNT, CDR2 YYREEE (reference sequence). The CDR3 DNA reads TGTGCCAGCAGCCCGGGACTAGCGGGGGCGCCTGGGGGCGGGGAGCTGTTTTTT. Its protein product is CASSPGLAGAPGGGELFF.

The V and J genes are TRBV16 and TRBJ1-2; D is perhaps TRBD1 (5 bases). The length of the CDR3 is 14 residues. V shed 1 base and J shed 7 bases, with 13 bases lying between them. Germline V CDR1 and CDR2: KGHSY, FQNENV. The CDR3 protein is CASSQLVAGPGYTF. CDR3 sequence (DNA): TGTGCCAGCAGCCAATTAGTCGCAGGGCCTGGCTACACCTTC.

The J gene is TRBJ2-1, the V gene TRBV6-5; TRBD2 aligns across 8 bases. Looked up from germline, CDR1 is MNHEY and CDR2 is SVGAGI. The length of the CDR3 is 14 residues. The J segment lost 2 bases and the V segment lost 5 bases, leaving 2 bases of the junction unmatched. This chain's CDR3 is CASSTSGTYNEQFF. The CDR3 DNA reads as TGTGCCAGCAGTACTAGCGGCACCTACAATGAGCAGTTCTTC.

This clone turned up a few times. V and J are TRBV19 and TRBJ2-5, with TRBD2 identical over 9 bases. The CDR3 runs to 15 residues. Looked up from germline, CDR1 is LNHDA and CDR2 is SQIVND (reference sequence). After removal of 4 bases from V and 2 bases from J, the junction contained 5 bases not matched to a gene. The CDR3 spells CASSSLAGTQETQYF. The CDR3 bases are TGTGCCAGTAGTAGCCTAGCGGGGACACAAGAGACCCAGTACTTC.

This chain uses TRBV7-9 with TRBJ2-2; TRBD2 aligns across 8 bases. From germline, CDR1 is SEHNR and CDR2 FQNEAQ (reference sequence). Trimming removed 5 bases from V and 2 bases from J; junction bases left unmatched: 16. The CDR3 is made up of 19 amino acids. CDR3 in DNA: TGTGCCAGCAGCCTTGTAGCCGGGACTAGTGCTCCAAACACCGGGGAGCTGTTTTTT. This sequence encodes CASSLVAGTSAPNTGELFF. Variable domain in full (rest from reference TRBV7-9 and TRBJ2-2): DTGVSQNPRHKITKRGQNVTFRCDPISEHNRLYWYRQTLGQGPEFLTYFQNEAQLEKSRLLSDRFSAERPKGSFSTLEIQRTEQGDSAMYLCASSLVAGTSAPNTGELFFGEGSRLTVL.

This clone appeared a few times. The chain recombines TRBV15 with TRBJ2-3, with TRBD2 identical over 8 bases. The CDR3 runs 15 residues. The V and J ends lost 6 bases and 0 bases, in that order; junction bases with no gene match: 5. CDR1 LNHNV and CDR2 YYDKDF come from the germline V gene (reference sequence). CDR3 bases: TGTGCCACCAGGATTAGCGGGGTTAGCACAGATACGCAGTATTTT. It is translated as CATRISGVSTDTQYF.

A few counts support this clone. This chain connects TRBV7-9 to TRBJ1-2; D not certain. The CDR3 runs to 14 residues. CDR1 is SEHNR, CDR2 FQNEAQ, per germline (reference sequence). The V gene lost 1 base and the J gene lost 1 base, with 7 bases spanning the gap. The CDR3 DNA is TGTGCCAGCAGCTTAGGAGTATTTAACTATGGCTACACCTTC. Translating gives CASSLGVFNYGYTF. Together with reference TRBV7-9 and TRBJ1-2, the CDR3 gives the full variable domain: DTGVSQNPRHKITKRGQNVTFRCDPISEHNRLYWYRQTLGQGPEFLTYFQNEAQLEKSRLLSDRFSAERPKGSFSTLEIQRTEQGDSAMYLCASSLGVFNYGYTFGSGTRLTVV.

The CDR3 DNA sequence: TGTGCCAGCAGGGGACAGGACCTCTACGAGCAGTACTTC. As protein: CASRGQDLYEQYF. The chain recombines TRBV6-5 with TRBJ2-7; the match to TRBD1 covers 8 bases. Trimming at V came to 6 bases and at J to 3 bases, leaving 4 bases not matched to a gene. Germline V gene sequence: CDR1 MNHEY, CDR2 SVGAGI. This CDR3 spans 13 amino acids.

The V call is TRBV10-3, the J call TRBJ1-5, with D unresolved. V lost 0 bases and J lost 3, with 15 bases in between. The CDR3 totals 17 residues. Germline CDR1 reads ENHRY; CDR2 reads SYGVKD. CDR3 DNA sequence: TGTGCCATCAGTGAGTCGGACGGCGGGAGGCCCAATCAGCCCCAGCATTTT. Translating it yields CAISESDGGRPNQPQHF.

The chain uses TRBV7-2 and TRBJ2-1; 10 bases agree with TRBD2. The CDR3 spans 17 residues. The germline gives CDR1 SGHTA, CDR2 FQGNSA. With V trimmed by 3 bases and J by 8 bases, 13 bases remained unmatched. In nucleotides, the CDR3 is TGTGCCAGCAGCTTCGCGACTAGCGGGCGGGGTAACGATGAGCAGTTCTTC. Protein: CASSFATSGRGNDEQFF.

The genes are TRBV11-2 and TRBJ2-5; 12 nucleotides agree with TRBD2. With V trimmed by 7 bases and J by 4 bases, 7 bases remained unmatched. Germline V gene sequence: CDR1 SGHAT, CDR2 FQNNGV. This CDR3 is 15 amino acids long. The CDR3 DNA sequence: TGTGCCAGCACCCCGACTAGCGGGGGAACAGAGACCCAGTACTTC. This encodes CASTPTSGGTETQYF.

The CDR3 reads CASSPEGTEAFF. The CDR3, as DNA: TGTGCCAGCAGCCCCGAGGGCACTGAAGCTTTCTTT. The genes are TRBV13 and TRBJ1-1; D is uncertain. CDR1 is PRHDT, CDR2 FYEKMQ, per germline (reference sequence). This CDR3 region has 12 residues. V was cut by 5 bases and J by 4 bases, with 8 bases left in between. Drawing the rest from reference TRBV13 and TRBJ1-1, the complete variable domain is AAGVIQSPRHLIKEKRETATLKCYPIPRHDTVYWYQQGPGQDPQFLISFYEKMQSDKGSIPDRFSAQQFSDYHSELNMSSLELGDSALYFCASSPEGTEAFFGQGTRLTVV.

The chain has TRBV5-8 and TRBJ2-3; 15 bases fit TRBD2. Germline V gives CDR1 SGHTS, CDR2 YDEGEE. The CDR3 extends over 16 amino acids. The V and J ends lost 4 bases and 9 bases, in that order; junction bases with no gene match: 9. The CDR3 nucleotides read TGTGCCAGCAGCGTTCCCGGGACTAGCGGGGGGTTGACGCAGTATTTT. It specifies CASSVPGTSGGLTQYF. The full variable domain, rest sourced from reference TRBV5-8 and TRBJ2-3, is EAGVTQSPTHLIKTRGQQATLRCSPISGHTSVYWYQQALGLGLQFLLWYDEGEERNRGNFPPRFSGRQFPNYSSELNVNALELEDSALYLCASSVPGTSGGLTQYFGPGTRLTVL.

The chain's CDR3 is CASSQSGTVSGNTIYF. CDR3 nucleotide sequence: TGCGCCAGCAGTCAATCGGGGACAGTGTCTGGAAACACCATATATTTT. The chain couples TRBV23-1 to TRBJ1-3; TRBD1 agrees at 7 bases. TRBV23-1 is an ORF, with its function uncertain. The CDR3 sequence is 16 residues long. V lost 0 bases and J lost 1; bases outside the gene matches: 3.

In DNA, the CDR3 is TGTGCCAGCAGCGTAGGAACCGGGGGGTTAGAGACCCAGTACTTC. Translation gives CASSVGTGGLETQYF. The chain links TRBV9 to TRBJ2-5; 7 bases are shared with TRBD2. This CDR3 has 15 residues. Germline-derived CDR1 and CDR2 are SGDLS and YYNGEE. The ends lost 0 bases at V and 4 bases at J; junction bases unmatched: 6.

This clone was seen only a few times. The chain links TRBV27 to TRBJ1-6; maybe TRBD1 (5 bases). The germline V gene has CDR1 MNHEY and CDR2 SMNVEV (reference sequence). Between the trimmed V and J ends, which lost 3 bases and 6 bases, there was a span of 9 bases. The CDR3 length is 14 residues. Here the CDR3 DNA reads TGTGCCAGCAGTTTCGGGGGGGGTAATTCACCCCTCCACTTT. Its protein product is CASSFGGGNSPLHF.